Sequencing of this T cell receptor (beta chain) was carried out in a study of T-cell memory formation after mild COVID-19 (dated by TCRdb to the early 2020s). In terms of the full investigation: TCR sequence clusters from the two donors were found to be largely donor specific. Longitudinal TCRalpha and TCRbeta repertoire sequencing tracked T-cell clones expanding and contracting after mild COVID-19 in two donors. The cohort comprised two young, previously healthy adult volunteers, one female and one male. The paper as a whole reports these results and caveats: SARS-CoV-2 specificity of the second-wave clones peaking on day 37 was not confirmed. Contracting CD4+ clones were found mainly in CM and EM memory subsets, while CD8+ clones were enriched in EMRA. Some responding clones were found in pre-infection memory, which suggests that pre-existing cross-reactive memory T cells took part in the SARS-CoV-2 response. Only a couple of mild cases were covered by the study, and larger cohorts that include severe cases with pre-infection samples were considered necessary. From day 15 to 85, contracting clones showed balanced CD4/CD8 phenotypes, whereas a second wave of clones that expanded from day 15 to 37 leaned towards CD4+.

PBMCs were isolated by Ficoll-Paque density gradient centrifugation. On this clonotype: It has no known antigen specificity. Within one base of it there is no much larger clone, and no base qualities were kept.

The germline V gene provides CDR1 LGHNA and CDR2 YSLEER. V and J are truncated by 0 bases and 7 bases respectively, leaving an intervening sequence of 16 bases. The CDR3 measures 15 amino acids from cysteine to phenylalanine. Only the CDR3 region is kept as DNA, spanning 45 bases read in frame from base 1. Sequencing took place on an Illumina NovaSeq 6000. cDNA libraries for TCRalpha and TCRbeta were prepared by 5'RACE using constant-segment primers, with sample barcodes and unique molecular identifiers added. RNA was extracted from every sample with Trizol reagent. Library amplification was performed in two PCR steps, and a second sample barcode and Illumina TruSeq adapters were introduced in the second step. Sequencing of libraries was performed on an Illumina NovaSeq with 2 x 150 bp paired-end reads. For the original study's pipeline: With migec v1.2.7, reads were demultiplexed and then collapsed into UMI-guided consensus sequences. Using mixcr v2.1.11, the UMI consensuses were aligned to TRA and TRB V and J templates and assembled into clonotypes. Clonotypes were classified as expanded or contracted when called significant by both edgeR and NoisET, with noise models trained on biological replicates. For edgeR calls, the cutoffs were a false discovery rate-adjusted p below 0.01 and a log2 fold-change threshold of 1. As an exploratory analysis of dynamics, max-normalized trajectories of the 1000 most abundant clonotypes were examined with PCA combined with hierarchical clustering. Each responding clone was given a CD4 or CD8 phenotype based on the CD4+ and CD8+ repertoires, which had been sequenced separately. The public reads were reanalyzed by TCRdb: fastp trimming at Q25, MiXCR alignment, in-frame beta chains only. Rows merge per CDR3 protein into single entries with the most common DNA and genes. TCRdb, rather than the study authors, made the V and J calls. For this sample the table gives some 410,000 distinct CDR3 sequences, of which 20% to 25% were detected only once. Clones ranked in the top ten supply about an eighth of the sample.

Sequencing was done on a sample of PBMCs or a T cell subset sorted from them (not recorded which). The rearrangement combines TRBV4-3 with TRBJ2-7; the D gene is perhaps TRBD2, on 7 matching bases. This TCR derives from an adult woman who had mild COVID-19 (a few samples of this study predate the infection). The sample titles of this study are shuffled in the database, so cell type and time point are left out; the donor was told from shared clones. The nucleotide sequence is TGCGCCAGCAGCCAAGACCGGGGGGCGACTGCGGAGCAGTACTTC. Its amino acids are CASSQDRGATAEQYF.